This entry lists 18 T cell receptor beta chains sequenced from one sample in a study of response to subunit inactivated influenza vaccine. TCRdb re-called the RT-PCR reads through MiXCR, storing one row per CDR3 protein. The data show about 160,000 distinct CDR3 sequences, around a tenth seen once. Sequencing used CD8+ T cells sorted from PBMCs, obtained 23 to 25 months after vaccination. These receptors came from a man in his fifties or sixties who received an inactivated influenza vaccine.

This sequence joins TRBV4-1 and TRBJ2-3, with D possibly being TRBD1 (6 bases). The CDR3 runs to 17 residues. Germline V CDR1 and CDR2: MGHRA, YSYEKL. V gave up 2 bases and J gave up 0 bases, with 15 bases separating them. The CDR3 nucleotides are TGCGCCAGCAGCCAAACCTCTCCAGGGGCTAGCACAGATACGCAGTATTTT. Translated, it gives CASSQTSPGASTDTQYF.

The chain uses TRBV20-1 and TRBJ2-7; no definite D call. The V end was cut by 0 bases, the J end by 3 bases, with 3 bases between. The CDR3 runs to 11 residues. CDR1 is DFQATT and CDR2 is SNEGSKA in the germline V gene (reference sequence). The CDR3 bases are TGCAGTGCTAGAGATCTCTACGAGCAGTACTTC. Protein sequence: CSARDLYEQYF.

The V and J genes are TRBV20-1 and TRBJ2-3, with D perhaps TRBD2 (5 bases). Trimming cost V 5 bases and J 3 bases, with 6 bases left between them. The CDR3 sequence is 11 residues long. CDR1 is DFQATT and CDR2 is SNEGSKA in the germline V gene (reference sequence). The CDR3 DNA sequence: TGCAGTGCTCGAGGGACAGATACGCAGTATTTT. Translated, it gives CSARGTDTQYF.

The sample holds a few counts of this clonotype. J is TRBJ1-3 and V is TRBV11-2, with D maybe TRBD1 (6 bases). V was trimmed by 0 bases and J by 3 bases, leaving 15 bases between them. Germline V gene lookup returns CDR1 SGHAT and CDR2 FQNNGV. The CDR3 runs to 17 residues. The CDR3 spells CASSLEKGGRFGNTIYF. DNA of the CDR3: TGTGCCAGCAGCTTAGAAAAGGGGGGCAGGTTTGGAAACACCATATATTTT.

The chain carries TRBV2 and TRBJ1-5, with D maybe TRBD1 (6 bases). The CDR3 length is 15 residues. V was shortened by 7 bases and J by 1 base, with 14 bases between the two germline ends. Germline lookup yields CDR1 SNHLY and CDR2 FYNNEI. CDR3 sequence: CASTGTSFSNQPQHF. CDR3 nucleotides: TGTGCCAGCACCGGGACAAGCTTCAGCAATCAGCCCCAGCATTTT.

The CDR3 DNA is TGTGCCAGCAGTTCGACAGTACAAGAGACCCAGTACTTC. Its translation: CASSSTVQETQYF. This chain links TRBV28 with TRBJ2-5, with a possible D match to TRBD1 (5 bases). Germline-derived CDR1 and CDR2 are MDHEN and SYDVKM. Trimming removed 4 bases from V and 2 bases from J, with 8 bases in between. The CDR3 spans 13 residues.

This clonotype was counted many times. The chain links TRBV5-1 to TRBJ1-2; D not certain. CDR3 size: 13 residues. Germline V gene lookup returns CDR1 SGHRS and CDR2 YFSETQ. Trimming removed 2 bases from V and 4 bases from J, with 9 bases in between. Here the CDR3 DNA reads TGCGCCAGCAGCTTCGGGGTGATCTATGGCTACACCTTC. Protein sequence: CASSFGVIYGYTF.

The chain employs TRBV28 and TRBJ2-7; maybe TRBD2 (5 bases). Germline values: CDR1 MDHEN, CDR2 SYDVKM. The V and J ends lost 2 bases and 2 bases respectively, with 16 bases between them. The CDR3 has 16 residues. CDR3 amino acids: CASSLGGPEAPYEQYF. In DNA, the CDR3 is TGTGCCAGCAGTTTAGGCGGGCCGGAGGCCCCCTACGAGCAGTACTTC.

CDR3 protein: CASQAGSEQFF. DNA for the CDR3: TGCGCCAGCCAGGCCGGGAGCGAGCAGTTCTTC. The chain joins TRBV5-1 to TRBJ2-1, with D possibly TRBD2 on 6 matching bases. Germline V gives CDR1 SGHRS, CDR2 YFSETQ. Trimming took off 7 bases at V and 10 bases at J, with 12 bases between the two ends. The CDR3 has 11 amino acids.

There are a few counts of this clonotype. The chain joins TRBV29-1 to TRBJ2-7; no firm D call. The CDR3 consists of 13 residues. Germline V gene lookup returns CDR1 SQVTM and CDR2 ANQGSEA. The V and J ends lost 5 bases and 1 base respectively, with 12 bases between them. The CDR3 loop is CSVLRHSSYEQYF. DNA for the CDR3: TGCAGCGTTCTTCGGCACTCTTCCTACGAGCAGTACTTC.

The chain joins TRBV6-1 to TRBJ1-5; TRBD1 is a possible D gene (5 bases). Germline V CDR1 and CDR2: MNHNS, SASEGT. The length of the CDR3 is 16 residues. V was clipped by 5 bases and J by 2 bases, with 16 bases between them. The CDR3 DNA is TGTGCCAGCAGTCCTTCCCCATGGGGCGGCAATCAGCCCCAGCATTTT. As protein: CASSPSPWGGNQPQHF.

This clonotype was seen many times. The V gene is TRBV4-2, the J gene TRBJ2-7, with a tentative D call TRBD2 (5 bases). The germline V gene has CDR1 LGHNA and CDR2 YNFKEQ. The V end was cut by 0 bases, the J end by 1 base, with 10 bases between. This CDR3 is 15 amino acids long. CDR3 protein: CASSQERALSYEQYF. The CDR3 bases are TGTGCCAGCAGCCAAGAGAGGGCCTTATCCTACGAGCAGTACTTC.

The J gene is TRBJ1-1, the V gene TRBV20-1; maybe TRBD1 (6 bases). The germline V and J ends were trimmed by 3 bases and 4 bases, with 12 bases remaining between them. The CDR3 is made up of 13 amino acids. In germline, CDR1 is DFQATT, CDR2 SNEGSKA (reference sequence). The CDR3 DNA sequence: TGCAGTGCTAGTAGGGGGGGCGGCACTGAAGCTTTCTTT. Its translation is CSASRGGGTEAFF.

This chain connects TRBV10-3 to TRBJ2-1, with D unclear. Germline CDR1 is ENHRY and CDR2 is SYGVKD. This CDR3 comprises 9 residues. Trimming cost V 8 bases and J 7 bases, with 3 bases left between them. The CDR3 reads CAIGNEQFF. The CDR3 bases are TGTGCCATCGGTAATGAGCAGTTCTTC.

This clonotype was observed many times. The rearrangement uses TRBV14 and TRBJ2-1; D call uncertain. The V gene lost 4 bases and the J gene lost 10 bases, with 14 bases spanning the gap. Germline-derived CDR1 and CDR2 are SGHDN and FVKESK. There are 13 residues in the CDR3. CDR3 region: CASSPSISGEQFF. The DNA of the CDR3 is TGTGCCAGCAGCCCCTCGATTTCAGGAGAGCAGTTCTTC.

The chain links TRBV7-6 to TRBJ2-1, with 14 nucleotides matching TRBD2. The trim removed 4 bases at V and 9 bases at J, leaving 5 bases unmatched. Germline V gene data show CDR1 as SGHVS and CDR2 as FNYEAQ. The CDR3 spans 15 residues. DNA of the CDR3: TGTGCCAGCAGCTCGGGACTAGCGGGAGTTACTGAGCAGTTCTTC. The encoded protein is CASSSGLAGVTEQFF.

This clonotype turned up a few times. The CDR3 loop reads CSAQPQENYGYTF. Here the CDR3 DNA reads TGCAGTGCTCAACCGCAGGAGAACTATGGCTACACCTTC. The chain is built from TRBV20-1 and TRBJ1-2; D is unclear. CDR3 size: 13 residues. Trimming shortened V by 5 bases and J by 2 bases, and 12 bases separated the two germline ends. Germline V gene sequence: CDR1 DFQATT, CDR2 SNEGSKA (reference sequence).

This clonotype was seen only a few times. The V call is TRBV9, the J call TRBJ2-2; 9 bases match TRBD1. The CDR3 has 15 residues. Germline lookup yields CDR1 SGDLS and CDR2 YYNGEE. V was clipped by 3 bases and J by 4 bases; unmatched bases: 4. This CDR3 is CASSAGTGPTGELFF. CDR3 nucleotides: TGTGCCAGCAGCGCCGGGACAGGGCCCACCGGGGAGCTGTTTTTT. Based on the CDR3 plus reference TRBV9 and TRBJ2-2, the full variable domain is DSGVTQTPKHLITATGQRVTLRCSPRSGDLSVYWYQQSLDQGLQFLIQYYNGEERAKGNILERFSAQQFPDLHSELNLSSLELGDSALYFCASSAGTGPTGELFFGEGSRLTVL.